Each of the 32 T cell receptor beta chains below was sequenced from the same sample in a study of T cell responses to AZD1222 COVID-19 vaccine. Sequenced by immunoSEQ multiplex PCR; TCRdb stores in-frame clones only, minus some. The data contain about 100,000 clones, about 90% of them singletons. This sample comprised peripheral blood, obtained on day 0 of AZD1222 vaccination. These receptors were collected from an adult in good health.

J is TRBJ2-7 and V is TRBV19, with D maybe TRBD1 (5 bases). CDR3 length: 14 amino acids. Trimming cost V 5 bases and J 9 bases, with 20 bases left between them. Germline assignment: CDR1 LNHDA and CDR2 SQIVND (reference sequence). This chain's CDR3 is CASSRTRLSDGQYF. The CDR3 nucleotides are TGTGCCAGTAGTCGGACACGGCTTTCTGATGGGCAGTACTTC.

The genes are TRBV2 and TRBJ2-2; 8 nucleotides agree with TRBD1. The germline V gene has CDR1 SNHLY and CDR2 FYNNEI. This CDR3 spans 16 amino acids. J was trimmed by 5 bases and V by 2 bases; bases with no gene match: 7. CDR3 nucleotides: TGTGCCAGCAGTGAACGGCAGGGGGCTACGACCGGGGAGCTGTTTTTT. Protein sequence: CASSERQGATTGELFF. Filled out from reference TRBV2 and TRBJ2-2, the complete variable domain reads EPEVTQTPSHQVTQMGQEVILRCVPISNHLYFYWYRQILGQKVEFLVSFYNNEISEKSEIFDDQFSVERPDGSNFTLKIRSTKLEDSAMYFCASSERQGATTGELFFGEGSRLTVL.

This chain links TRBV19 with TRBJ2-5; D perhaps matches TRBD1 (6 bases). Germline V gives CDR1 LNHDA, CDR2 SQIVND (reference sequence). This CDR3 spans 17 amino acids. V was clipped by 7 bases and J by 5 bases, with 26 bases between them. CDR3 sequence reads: CASTLYQGQGISETQYF. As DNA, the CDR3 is TGTGCCAGTACCCTTTATCAGGGGCAGGGGATTTCGGAGACCCAGTACTTC.

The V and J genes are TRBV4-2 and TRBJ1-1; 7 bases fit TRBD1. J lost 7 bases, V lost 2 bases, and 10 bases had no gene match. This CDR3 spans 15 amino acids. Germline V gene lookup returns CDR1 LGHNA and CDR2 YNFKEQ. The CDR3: CASSQRQGINDEAFF. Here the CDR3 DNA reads TGTGCCAGCAGCCAACGACAGGGTATTAATGATGAAGCTTTCTTT.

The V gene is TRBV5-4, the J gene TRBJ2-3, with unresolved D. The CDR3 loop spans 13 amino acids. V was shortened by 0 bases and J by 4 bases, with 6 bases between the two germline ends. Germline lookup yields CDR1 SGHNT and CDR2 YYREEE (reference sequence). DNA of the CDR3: TGTGCCAGCAGCTTGGACCAGTCAGATACGCAGTATTTT. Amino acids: CASSLDQSDTQYF.

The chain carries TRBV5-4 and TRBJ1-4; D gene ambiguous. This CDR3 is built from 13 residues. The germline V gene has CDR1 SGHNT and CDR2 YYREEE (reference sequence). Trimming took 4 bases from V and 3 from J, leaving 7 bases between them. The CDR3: CASSTDPNEKLFF. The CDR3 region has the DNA TGTGCCAGCAGCACGGACCCTAATGAAAAACTGTTTTTT.

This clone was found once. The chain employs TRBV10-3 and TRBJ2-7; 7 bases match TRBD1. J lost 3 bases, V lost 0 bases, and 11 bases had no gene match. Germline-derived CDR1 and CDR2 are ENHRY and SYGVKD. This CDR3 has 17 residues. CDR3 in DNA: TGTGCCATCAGTGAGTCGGGCGTGGGACAGTTTATCTACGAGCAGTACTTC. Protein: CAISESGVGQFIYEQYF.

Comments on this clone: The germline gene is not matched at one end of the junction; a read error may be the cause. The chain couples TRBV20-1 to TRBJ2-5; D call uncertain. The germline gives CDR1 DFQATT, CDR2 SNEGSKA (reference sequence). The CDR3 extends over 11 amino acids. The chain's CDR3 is CSAQDQETQYF. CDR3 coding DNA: TGCAGTGCTCAGGACCAGGAGACCCAGTACTTC.

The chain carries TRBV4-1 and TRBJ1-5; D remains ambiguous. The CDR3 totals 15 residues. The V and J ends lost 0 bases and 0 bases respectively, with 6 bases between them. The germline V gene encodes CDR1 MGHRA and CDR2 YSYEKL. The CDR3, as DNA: TGCGCCAGCAGCCAAGAGAACTATAGCAATCAGCCCCAGCATTTT. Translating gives CASSQENYSNQPQHF.

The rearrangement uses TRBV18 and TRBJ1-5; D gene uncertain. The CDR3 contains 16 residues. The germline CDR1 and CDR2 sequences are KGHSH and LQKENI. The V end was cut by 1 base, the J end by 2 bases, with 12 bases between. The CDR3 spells CASSPRGVEGNQPQHF. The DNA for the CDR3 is TGTGCCAGCTCACCACGTGGGGTAGAAGGCAATCAGCCCCAGCATTTT.

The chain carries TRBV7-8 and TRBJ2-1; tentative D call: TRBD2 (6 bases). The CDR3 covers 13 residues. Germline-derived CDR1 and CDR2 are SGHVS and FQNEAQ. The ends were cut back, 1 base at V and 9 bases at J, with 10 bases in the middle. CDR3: CASSLELATEQFF. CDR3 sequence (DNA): TGTGCCAGCAGCTTAGAACTAGCAACTGAGCAGTTCTTC.

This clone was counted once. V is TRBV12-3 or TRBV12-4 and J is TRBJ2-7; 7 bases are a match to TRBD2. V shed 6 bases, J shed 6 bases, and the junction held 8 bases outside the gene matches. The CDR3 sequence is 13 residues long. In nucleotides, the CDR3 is TGTGCCAGCAGGGGAGCGGGACCCCCCGAGCAGTACTTC. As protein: CASRGAGPPEQYF.

Here the CDR3 DNA reads TGCGCCAGCCGGGAAGACAGGGGACATGAGCAGTTCTTC. Translation: CASREDRGHEQFF. The rearrangement uses TRBV5-1 and TRBJ2-1, with TRBD1 matching over 8 bases. With V trimmed by 7 bases and J by 8 bases, 8 bases remained unmatched. The CDR3 contains 13 residues. Per the germline V gene, CDR1 is SGHRS and CDR2 is YFSETQ.

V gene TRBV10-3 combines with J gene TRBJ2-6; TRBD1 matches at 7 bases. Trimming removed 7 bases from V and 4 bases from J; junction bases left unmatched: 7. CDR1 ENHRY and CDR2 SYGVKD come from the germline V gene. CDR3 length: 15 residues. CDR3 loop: CAINEGATGANVLTF. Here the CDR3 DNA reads TGTGCCATCAACGAGGGGGCGACGGGGGCCAACGTCCTGACTTTC.

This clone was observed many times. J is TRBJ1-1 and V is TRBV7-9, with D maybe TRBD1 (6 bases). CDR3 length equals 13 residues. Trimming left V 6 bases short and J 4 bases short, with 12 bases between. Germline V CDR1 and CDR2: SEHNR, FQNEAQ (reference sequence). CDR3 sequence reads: CASSVVGGTEAFF. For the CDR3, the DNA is TGTGCCAGCAGTGTAGTAGGGGGCACTGAAGCTTTCTTT. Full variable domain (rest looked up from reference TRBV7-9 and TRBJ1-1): DTGVSQNPRHKITKRGQNVTFRCDPISEHNRLYWYRQTLGQGPEFLTYFQNEAQLEKSRLLSDRFSAERPKGSFSTLEIQRTEQGDSAMYLCASSVVGGTEAFFGQGTRLTVV.

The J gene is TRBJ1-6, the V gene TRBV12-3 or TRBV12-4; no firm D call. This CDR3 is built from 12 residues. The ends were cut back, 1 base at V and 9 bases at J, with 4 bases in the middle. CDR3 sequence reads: CASSLGASPLHF. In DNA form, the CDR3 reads TGTGCCAGCAGTTTAGGTGCTTCACCCCTCCACTTT.

Written as DNA, the CDR3 is TGTGCCAGCAGAACAACAGGGAAGACTAATGAAAAACTGTTTTTT. Protein: CASRTTGKTNEKLFF. The chain recombines TRBV6-5 with TRBJ1-4; TRBD1 is a possible D gene (6 bases). CDR1 MNHEY and CDR2 SVGAGI come from the germline V gene. This CDR3 has 15 amino acids. V lost 6 bases to trimming and J lost 2 bases, with 13 bases between them.

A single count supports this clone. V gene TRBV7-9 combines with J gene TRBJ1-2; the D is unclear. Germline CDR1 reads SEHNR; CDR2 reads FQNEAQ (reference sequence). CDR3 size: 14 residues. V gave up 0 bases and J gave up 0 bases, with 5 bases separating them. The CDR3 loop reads CASSLASTNYGYTF. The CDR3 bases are TGTGCCAGCAGCTTAGCGAGTACTAACTATGGCTACACCTTC. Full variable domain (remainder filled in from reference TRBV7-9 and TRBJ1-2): DTGVSQNPRHKITKRGQNVTFRCDPISEHNRLYWYRQTLGQGPEFLTYFQNEAQLEKSRLLSDRFSAERPKGSFSTLEIQRTEQGDSAMYLCASSLASTNYGYTFGSGTRLTVV.

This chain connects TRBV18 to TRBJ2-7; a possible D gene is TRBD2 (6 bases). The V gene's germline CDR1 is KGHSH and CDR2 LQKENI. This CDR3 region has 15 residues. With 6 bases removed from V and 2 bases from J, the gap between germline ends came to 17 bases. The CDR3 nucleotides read TGTGCCAGCTCGCCAACCGGGACTCAGCCCTACGAGCAGTACTTC. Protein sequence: CASSPTGTQPYEQYF.

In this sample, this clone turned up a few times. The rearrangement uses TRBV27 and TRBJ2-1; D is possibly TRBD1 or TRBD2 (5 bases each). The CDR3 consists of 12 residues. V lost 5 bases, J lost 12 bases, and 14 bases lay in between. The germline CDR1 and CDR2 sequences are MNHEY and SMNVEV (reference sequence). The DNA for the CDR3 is TGTGCCAGCAGTACTGACAGCCGGGGGCAGTTCTTC. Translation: CASSTDSRGQFF.

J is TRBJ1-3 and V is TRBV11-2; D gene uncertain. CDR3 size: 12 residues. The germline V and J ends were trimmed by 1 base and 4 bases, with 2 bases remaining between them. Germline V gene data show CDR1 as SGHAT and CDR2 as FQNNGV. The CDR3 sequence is CASSLGGNTIYF. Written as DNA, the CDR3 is TGTGCCAGCAGCTTAGGGGGAAACACCATATATTTT.

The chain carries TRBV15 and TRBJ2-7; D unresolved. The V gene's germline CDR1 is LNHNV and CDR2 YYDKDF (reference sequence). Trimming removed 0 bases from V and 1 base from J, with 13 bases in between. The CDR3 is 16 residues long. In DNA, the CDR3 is TGTGCCACCAGCAGAGATCTAGATGTAGGGTCCTACGAGCAGTACTTC. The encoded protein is CATSRDLDVGSYEQYF.

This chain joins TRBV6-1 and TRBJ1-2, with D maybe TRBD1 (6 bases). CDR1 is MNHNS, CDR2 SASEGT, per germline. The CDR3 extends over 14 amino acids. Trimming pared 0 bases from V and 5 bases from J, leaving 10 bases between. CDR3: CASSEAGGWYGYTF. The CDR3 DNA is TGTGCCAGCAGTGAAGCAGGGGGGTGGTATGGCTACACCTTC.

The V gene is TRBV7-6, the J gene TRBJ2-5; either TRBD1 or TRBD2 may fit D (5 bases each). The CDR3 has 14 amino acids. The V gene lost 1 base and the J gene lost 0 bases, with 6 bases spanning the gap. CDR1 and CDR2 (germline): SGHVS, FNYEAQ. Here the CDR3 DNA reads TGTGCCAGCAGCTTAGGGGGGAACCAAGAGACCCAGTACTTC. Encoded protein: CASSLGGNQETQYF.

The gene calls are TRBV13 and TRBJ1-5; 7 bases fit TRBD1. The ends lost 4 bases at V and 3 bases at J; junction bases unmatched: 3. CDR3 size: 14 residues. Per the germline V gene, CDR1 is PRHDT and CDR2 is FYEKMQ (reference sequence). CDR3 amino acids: CASSSDRSNQPQHF. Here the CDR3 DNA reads TGTGCCAGCAGCTCGGACAGGTCCAATCAGCCCCAGCATTTT. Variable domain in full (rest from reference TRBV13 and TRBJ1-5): AAGVIQSPRHLIKEKRETATLKCYPIPRHDTVYWYQQGPGQDPQFLISFYEKMQSDKGSIPDRFSAQQFSDYHSELNMSSLELGDSALYFCASSSDRSNQPQHFGDGTRLSIL.

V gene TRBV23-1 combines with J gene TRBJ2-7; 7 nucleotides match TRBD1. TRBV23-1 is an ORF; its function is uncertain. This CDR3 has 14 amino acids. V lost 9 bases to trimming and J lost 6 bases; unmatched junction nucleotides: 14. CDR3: CARLLTGSGTEQYF. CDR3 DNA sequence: TGCGCCAGGCTGCTGACAGGGTCTGGAACCGAGCAGTACTTC.

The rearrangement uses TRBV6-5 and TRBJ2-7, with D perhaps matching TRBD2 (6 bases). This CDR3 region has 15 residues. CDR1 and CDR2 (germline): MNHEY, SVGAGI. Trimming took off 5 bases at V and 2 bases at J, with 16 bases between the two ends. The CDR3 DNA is TGTGCCAGCAGTACCCGGGCCGAGCGGGCCTACGAGCAGTACTTC. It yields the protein CASSTRAERAYEQYF.

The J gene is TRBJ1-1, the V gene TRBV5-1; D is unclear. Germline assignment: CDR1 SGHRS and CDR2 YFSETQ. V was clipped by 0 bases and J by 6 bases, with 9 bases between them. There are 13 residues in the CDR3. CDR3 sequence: CASSLEVVSEAFF. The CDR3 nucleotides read TGCGCCAGCAGCTTGGAGGTGGTATCTGAAGCTTTCTTT.

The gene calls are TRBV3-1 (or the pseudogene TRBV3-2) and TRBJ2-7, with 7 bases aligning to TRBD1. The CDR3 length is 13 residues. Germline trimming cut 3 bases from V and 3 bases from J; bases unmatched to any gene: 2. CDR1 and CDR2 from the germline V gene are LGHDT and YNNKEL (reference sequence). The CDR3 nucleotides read TGTGCCAGCAGCCAGGGACAGATCTACGAGCAGTACTTC. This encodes CASSQGQIYEQYF.

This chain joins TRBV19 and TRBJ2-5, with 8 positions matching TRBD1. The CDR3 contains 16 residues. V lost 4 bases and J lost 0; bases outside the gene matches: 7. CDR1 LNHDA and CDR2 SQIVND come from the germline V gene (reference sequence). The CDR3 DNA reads TGTGCCAGTAGTACCCTGACAGGGGAGTACCAAGAGACCCAGTACTTC. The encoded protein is CASSTLTGEYQETQYF.

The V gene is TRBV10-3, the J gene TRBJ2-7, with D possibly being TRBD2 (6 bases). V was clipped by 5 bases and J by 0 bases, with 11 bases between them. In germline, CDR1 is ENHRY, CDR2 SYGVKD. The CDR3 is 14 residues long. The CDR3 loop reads CAISSPGSSYEQYF. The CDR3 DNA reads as TGTGCCATCAGTAGTCCCGGGAGCTCCTACGAGCAGTACTTC.

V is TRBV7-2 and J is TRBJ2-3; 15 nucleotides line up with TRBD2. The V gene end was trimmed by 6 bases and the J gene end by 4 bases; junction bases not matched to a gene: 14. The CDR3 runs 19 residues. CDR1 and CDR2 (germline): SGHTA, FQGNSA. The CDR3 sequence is CASSSKSGLAGGRSDTQYF. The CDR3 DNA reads TGTGCCAGCAGTTCTAAAAGCGGACTAGCGGGAGGGCGGTCAGATACGCAGTATTTT. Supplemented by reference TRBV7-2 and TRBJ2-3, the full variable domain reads GAGVSQSPSNKVTEKGKDVELRCDPISGHTALYWYRQSLGQGLEFLIYFQGNSAPDKSGLPSDRFSAERTGGSVSTLTIQRTQQEDSAVYLCASSSKSGLAGGRSDTQYFGPGTRLTVL.